These 30 T cell receptor beta chains originate from one sample sequenced in a study of response to subunit inactivated influenza vaccine. TCRdb ran MiXCR on the RT-PCR reads and lists one entry per CDR3 protein. The sample has 170,000 or so distinct CDR3 sequences, about 11% seen once. This material consisted of CD8+ T cells sorted from PBMCs, taken around 25 months after vaccination. The receptors come from a man between 50 and 75 years old who received an inactivated influenza vaccine.

The chain joins TRBV12-3 or TRBV12-4 to TRBJ2-5, with TRBD1 matching over 9 bases. V shed 0 bases, J shed 5 bases, and the junction held 4 bases outside the gene matches. The CDR3 spans 15 residues. The CDR3 region is CASSLAGQGDETQYF. CDR3 in DNA: TGTGCCAGCAGTTTAGCGGGACAGGGTGACGAGACCCAGTACTTC.

Only a few counts were recorded for this clonotype. The chain links TRBV11-1 to TRBJ2-2; TRBD2 matches 10 bases. The CDR3 totals 16 residues. Germline V gene sequence: CDR1 SGHAT, CDR2 FQDESV (reference sequence). V trimming: 4 bases; J trimming: 3 bases; junction bases outside the gene matches: 5. The CDR3: CASSSPGLAYTGELFF. The CDR3 coding sequence is TGTGCCAGCAGCTCCCCGGGACTAGCGTACACCGGGGAGCTGTTTTTT.

CDR3 protein: CASSLAGTHNEQFF. The CDR3, as DNA: TGTGCCAGCAGCTTGGCGGGGACTCACAATGAGCAGTTCTTC. The V and J genes are TRBV7-8 and TRBJ2-1, with D perhaps matching TRBD2 (6 bases). This CDR3 comprises 14 residues. Germline assignment: CDR1 SGHVS and CDR2 FQNEAQ. The germline V and J ends were trimmed by 3 bases and 5 bases, with 11 bases remaining between them.

This clonotype showed up just a few times. The chain joins TRBV7-3 to TRBJ2-1; 8 positions agree with TRBD2. CDR1 is SGHTA, CDR2 FQGTGA, per germline. Trimming at V came to 3 bases and at J to 6 bases, leaving 7 bases not matched to a gene. The CDR3 has 15 residues. CDR3 sequence: CASSFILADFNEQFF. The CDR3 DNA reads TGTGCCAGCAGCTTCATACTAGCGGACTTCAATGAGCAGTTCTTC.

This clonotype was seen ten or more times. The gene calls are TRBV12-3 or TRBV12-4 and TRBJ2-2; a possible D gene is TRBD2 (6 bases). V was shortened by 7 bases and J by 5 bases, with 17 bases between the two germline ends. CDR3 length: 15 amino acids. CDR3 coding DNA: TGTGCCAGCACCTGGGATGTGGGGGGAACCGGGGAGCTGTTTTTT. Amino acid sequence: CASTWDVGGTGELFF.

The chain uses TRBV9 and TRBJ2-2, with D uncertain. The CDR3 spans 13 residues. The germline V gene encodes CDR1 SGDLS and CDR2 YYNGEE. V dropped 4 bases and J dropped 8 bases, with 12 bases sitting between them. The CDR3 DNA is TGTGCCAGCAGCCCCGATGGCACTGGGGAGCTGTTTTTT. As protein: CASSPDGTGELFF.

A few counts support this clonotype. The chain has TRBV5-5 and TRBJ1-1, with D possibly being TRBD1 (6 bases). The length of the CDR3 is 17 residues. Germline CDR1 and CDR2: SGHKS and YYEKEE (reference sequence). V was shortened by 3 bases and J by 10 bases, with 28 bases between the two germline ends. The chain's CDR3 is CASSSRGGSTPLNGAFF. Written as DNA, the CDR3 is TGTGCCAGCAGCTCAAGGGGGGGATCTACCCCTTTAAACGGAGCTTTCTTT.

The genes are TRBV28 and TRBJ2-3, with 7 nucleotides matching TRBD2. Germline CDR1 is MDHEN and CDR2 is SYDVKM. The junction had 4 bases not matched to a gene; V was cut back by 4 bases and J by 9 bases. The CDR3 runs to 12 residues. CDR3 sequence: CASSWEGQTQYF. CDR3 bases: TGTGCCAGCAGTTGGGAGGGCCAGACGCAGTATTTT.

In its sample, this clonotype was seen many times. J is TRBJ2-7 and V is TRBV7-8; 8 positions agree with TRBD1. The CDR3 contains 14 residues. CDR1 and CDR2 from the germline V gene are SGHVS and FQNEAQ. The V segment lost 1 base and the J segment 5 bases; nucleotides outside the gene matches: 4. CDR3 DNA sequence: TGTGCCAGCAGCTTAGGGACAGGGCGAAACGAGCAGTACTTC. Encoded protein: CASSLGTGRNEQYF. The full variable domain, with the rest looked up from reference TRBV7-8 and TRBJ2-7, is GAGVSQSPRYKVAKRGQDVALRCDPISGHVSLFWYQQALGQGPEFLTYFQNEAQLDKSGLPSDRFFAERPEGSVSTLKIQRTQQEDSAVYLCASSLGTGRNEQYFGPGTRLTVT.

This clonotype was seen repeatedly, ten times or more. The chain recombines TRBV4-1 with TRBJ1-1; 7 bases are a match to TRBD1. The CDR3 spans 15 residues. Germline lookup yields CDR1 MGHRA and CDR2 YSYEKL. With V trimmed by 4 bases and J by 1 base, 6 bases remained unmatched. CDR3: CASSRTGDPNTEAFF. The CDR3 region has the DNA TGCGCCAGCAGCCGAACAGGGGACCCGAACACTGAAGCTTTCTTT.

The chain has TRBV7-9 and TRBJ1-5, with 8 nucleotides matching TRBD1. This CDR3 comprises 15 residues. V lost 5 bases and J lost 4; bases outside the gene matches: 7. The germline gives CDR1 SEHNR, CDR2 FQNEAQ (reference sequence). This CDR3 reads CASSPGTGGNQPQHF. In DNA form, the CDR3 reads TGTGCCAGCAGCCCGGGGACAGGTGGGAATCAGCCCCAGCATTTT.

This chain joins TRBV19 and TRBJ1-1; D is uncertain. Germline V gene data show CDR1 as LNHDA and CDR2 as SQIVND (reference sequence). The V end lost 3 bases, the J end lost 4 bases, and 9 bases lay between the germline ends. The CDR3 covers 13 residues. CDR3 nucleotide sequence: TGTGCCAGTAGTATCTTGGGTGGCACTGAAGCTTTCTTT. This sequence encodes CASSILGGTEAFF.

This clonotype was detected a few times. The chain carries TRBV9 and TRBJ1-3; weak D call: TRBD1 (5 bases). The CDR3 consists of 14 residues. Germline V lookup: CDR1 SGDLS, CDR2 YYNGEE. V was cut by 3 bases and J by 1 base, with 8 bases left in between. As DNA, the CDR3 is TGTGCCAGCAGCGCCGAGGGGTCTGGAAACACCATATATTTT. Protein: CASSAEGSGNTIYF.

This clonotype has a handful of counts. V gene TRBV4-3 combines with J gene TRBJ1-1; D not certain. V was cut by 1 base and J by 2 bases, with 11 bases left in between. The CDR3 extends over 15 amino acids. The germline gives CDR1 LGHNA, CDR2 YSLEER. CDR3 bases: TGCGCCAGCAGCCAAGTTGGGTCGGCCAACACTGAAGCTTTCTTT. Translating it yields CASSQVGSANTEAFF.

This clonotype was detected only once. A read error may be the cause here, since a much bigger clone is one base away. The V and J genes are TRBV5-1 and TRBJ2-1; unclear D gene. Germline values: CDR1 SGHRS, CDR2 YFSETQ. The CDR3 contains 12 residues. The CDR3 DNA reads TGCGCCTGCAGCTTTTCGAAAAATGAGCAGTTCTTC. Protein sequence: CACSFSKNEQFF. Supplemented by reference TRBV5-1 and TRBJ2-1, the full variable domain reads KAGVTQTPRYLIKTRGQQVTLSCSPISGHRSVSWYQQTPGQGLQFLFEYFSETQRNKGNFPGRFSGRQFSNSRSEMNVSTLELGDSALYLCACSFSKNEQFFGPGTRLTVL.

This clonotype was observed at least ten times. The chain recombines TRBV18 with TRBJ1-1; weak D call: TRBD1 (5 bases). Per the germline V gene, CDR1 is KGHSH and CDR2 is LQKENI. CDR3 length equals 13 residues. V shed 6 bases and J shed 2 bases, with 10 bases lying between them. The CDR3 DNA reads as TGTGCCAGCTCTCGAGGACATAACACTGAAGCTTTCTTT. The encoded protein is CASSRGHNTEAFF.

This clonotype was counted a few times. The V call is TRBV12-3 or TRBV12-4, the J call TRBJ2-4, with a possible D match to TRBD2 (6 bases). V shed 7 bases and J shed 10 bases, with 11 bases lying between them. This CDR3 comprises 11 residues. For the CDR3, the DNA is TGTGCCAGCAAAGCAGGAGGGATTCAGTACTTC. Its protein is CASKAGGIQYF.

This clonotype was seen repeatedly, ten times or more. The rearrangement links TRBV20-1 to TRBJ2-1; 8 bases line up with TRBD2. This CDR3 is built from 18 residues. The V gene end was trimmed by 0 bases and the J gene end by 5 bases; junction bases not matched to a gene: 15. Germline loops: CDR1 DFQATT, CDR2 SNEGSKA (reference sequence). The CDR3 here is CSARDLFGTSPNHNEQFF. The CDR3 DNA is TGCAGTGCTAGAGATCTTTTTGGGACTAGTCCGAACCACAATGAGCAGTTCTTC.

This clonotype came up many times. The rearrangement links TRBV4-2 to TRBJ1-2; unclear D gene. The V end lost 0 bases, the J end lost 7 bases, and 12 bases lay between the germline ends. The CDR3 is made up of 14 amino acids. Germline V gene lookup returns CDR1 LGHNA and CDR2 YNFKEQ. The CDR3 nucleotides are TGTGCCAGCAGCCAAGATACTACCTTGGGTGGCTACACCTTC. Translating it yields CASSQDTTLGGYTF.

This clonotype was recorded many times. J is TRBJ1-5 and V is TRBV9; D not certain. The CDR3 runs 14 residues. V lost 3 bases, J lost 6 bases, and 13 bases lay in between. Germline CDR1 reads SGDLS; CDR2 reads YYNGEE. CDR3 nucleotides: TGTGCCAGCAGCGGGGCGGGTTATAGTCAGCCCCAGCATTTT. Its translation is CASSGAGYSQPQHF. Complete variable domain (other parts from reference TRBV9 and TRBJ1-5): DSGVTQTPKHLITATGQRVTLRCSPRSGDLSVYWYQQSLDQGLQFLIQYYNGEERAKGNILERFSAQQFPDLHSELNLSSLELGDSALYFCASSGAGYSQPQHFGDGTRLSIL.

The chain recombines TRBV12-3 or TRBV12-4 with TRBJ1-2, with D unclear. The length of the CDR3 is 16 residues. Trimming removed 8 bases at V and 3 bases at J, with 22 bases between. The CDR3 coding sequence is TGTGCCAGCCTCGGTTGGGCAGGAACTTACGACTATGGCTACACCTTC. This translates into CASLGWAGTYDYGYTF.

This clonotype was seen ten or more times. This chain connects TRBV5-1 to TRBJ2-5; possible D gene TRBD2, 5 bases. V shed 6 bases and J shed 1 base, with 10 bases lying between them. The CDR3 loop spans 13 amino acids. Germline lookup yields CDR1 SGHRS and CDR2 YFSETQ. This CDR3 reads CASMGGFQETQYF. CDR3 DNA sequence: TGCGCCAGCATGGGCGGGTTCCAAGAGACCCAGTACTTC.

In its sample, this clonotype was seen a few times. The chain has TRBV10-2 and TRBJ2-3; either TRBD1 or TRBD2 may fit D (5 bases each). Between the trimmed V and J ends, which lost 6 bases and 2 bases, there was a span of 9 bases. This CDR3 has 13 amino acids. CDR1 is WSHSY and CDR2 is SAAADI in the germline V gene. The CDR3 region has the DNA TGCGCCAGCAGACGGGACGTCACAGATACGCAGTATTTT. This gives the protein CASRRDVTDTQYF.

The chain combines TRBV29-1 with TRBJ2-2, with TRBD2 matching 7 bases. J was trimmed by 11 bases and V by 3 bases; bases with no gene match: 18. Germline V gene data show CDR1 as SQVTM and CDR2 as ANQGSEA. The CDR3 is made up of 16 amino acids. CDR3 protein: CSVEVRSAGNTAELFF. CDR3 nucleotide sequence: TGCAGCGTTGAGGTGCGCTCAGCGGGGAACACCGCTGAGCTGTTTTTT.

This clonotype has just a few counts. This chain connects TRBV6-2 or TRBV6-3 to TRBJ2-7; no firm D call. The V end lost 0 bases, the J end lost 0 bases, and 9 bases lay between the germline ends. The CDR3 extends over 15 amino acids. Germline CDR1 and CDR2: MNHEY and SVGEGT. The DNA for the CDR3 is TGTGCCAGCAGTTACTCTCTTGAAAGCTCCTACGAGCAGTACTTC. This translates into CASSYSLESSYEQYF.

This clonotype was detected only a few times. Written as DNA, the CDR3 is TGTGCCAGCTTTATAGCTTTCTTT. It encodes CASFIAFF. This chain links TRBV2 with TRBJ1-1, with D uncertain. Per germline, CDR1 SNHLY and CDR2 FYNNEI. Deletions cut 8 bases from V and 10 bases from J, with 5 bases between. There are 8 residues in the CDR3.

This sequence joins TRBV18 and TRBJ2-1; 12 bases align to TRBD2. CDR1 is KGHSH, CDR2 LQKENI, per germline. This CDR3 has 16 amino acids. V trimming: 4 bases; J trimming: 2 bases; junction bases outside the gene matches: 3. Here the CDR3 DNA reads TGTGCCAGCTCACGGCCTAGCGGGGGGGCCTACAATGAGCAGTTCTTC. Translation gives CASSRPSGGAYNEQFF.

This rearrangement joins TRBV5-6 to TRBJ2-1; D gene unclear. Trimming took off 0 bases at V and 7 bases at J, with 14 bases between the two ends. CDR3 size: 15 residues. Germline CDR1 and CDR2: SGHDT and YYEEEE. The CDR3 spells CASSLGRRSWNEQFF. The CDR3 bases are TGTGCCAGCAGCTTGGGGCGTCGATCGTGGAATGAGCAGTTCTTC.

This clonotype was seen ten or more times. As DNA, the CDR3 is TGCGCCAGCAGCCAAGAGGTGGACTACTCGGGCACCGGGGAGCTGTTTTTT. Protein: CASSQEVDYSGTGELFF. This chain connects TRBV4-3 to TRBJ2-2, with D possibly TRBD2 on 6 matching bases. V was trimmed by 0 bases and J by 4 bases, leaving 15 bases between them. CDR1 and CDR2 (germline): LGHNA, YSLEER. The CDR3 totals 17 residues.

This chain uses TRBV5-5 with TRBJ2-7; TRBD1 is a possible D gene (6 bases). V shed 1 base and J shed 7 bases, with 12 bases lying between them. This CDR3 comprises 13 residues. Germline loops: CDR1 SGHKS, CDR2 YYEKEE (reference sequence). The CDR3, as DNA: TGTGCCAGCAGCTTGTGGGACAATGTGGAGCAGTACTTC. It specifies CASSLWDNVEQYF.